This T cell receptor (beta chain) comes out of a study of brain T cells in children with intractable seizures (dated by TCRdb to about 2021). Regarding the complete study: As a first screen for immune gene transcripts, resected brain tissue from a few dozen pediatric epilepsy surgery cases was run on a NanoString immunology panel. About 65% of the 12 selected surgery cases also had pre-surgery blood sequenced, which left four cases with brain tissue only.

TCR beta chain sequences were generated from genomic DNA using the immunoSEQ assay. The paper's processing steps were these. CDR3 sequences that did not begin with the conserved framework cysteine at position 104 were removed manually. To get clonality, the normalized Shannon's Diversity Index was subtracted from one, giving values from 0 (maximal diversity) to 1 (oligoclonal). To check whether a given CDR3 had different frequencies in two samples, for example brain versus blood, chi-squared comparison-of-proportions tests were used. Public clonotypes were identified through searches of immuneACCESS, and similarity to known antiviral clonotypes was evaluated with the VDJdb browser. This immuneACCESS table, as held by TCRdb, lists in-frame sequences with V and J called but not all clones. Of the missing ones, under half trace to an unresolved V gene in checked studies; the others have no known cause. That table gives V, J and clone size, and the DNA gave D and trimming. A total of about 340,000 clones appear in this sample, about 94% of them only once. The ten largest clonotypes hold around 5% of the sample.

As concerns this clone: There is no known antigen for this receptor. The input lacks base qualities; no much larger clone sits a single base away.

The germline V gene encodes CDR1 LNHNV and CDR2 YYDKDF (reference sequence). The CDR3, cysteine through phenylalanine, is 15 amino acids long. Just the 45-base CDR3 DNA is kept, in frame starting at base 1. Cut back by 7 bases and 0 bases, the V and J ends lie 12 bases apart. This sample's time point label indicates: blood from clinic visit 5 months post-surgery; TSC patient then seizure free. The surgery cases that showed the highest brain T cell transcript signatures were chosen for TCR beta chain sequencing of brain tissue, and of blood when it was available. Prior to surgery, the patients had been treated with at least one anti-epileptic drug. TCR-sequenced patients were children with drug-resistant epilepsy due to tuberous sclerosis complex, focal cortical dysplasia, Rasmussen encephalitis or hemimegalencephaly. The Monarch genomic DNA purification kit was used to extract bulk genomic DNA from unsorted brain tissue and from whole blood.

General study outcomes and caveats: Viral specificity was inferred solely from CDR3 sequence similarity, and the HCMV serostatus of the patients was not known. Because pre- and post-surgery blood were sequenced to different depths, clones absent from the pre-surgery sample may reflect undersampling.

The chain uses TRBV15 and TRBJ2-2; the D gene is possibly TRBD2, with 5 bases matching. The clonotype comes from a boy under three years old with tuberous sclerosis and intractable seizures. Source: peripheral blood, taken roughly 5 months after surgery. This receptor carries the CDR3 CATKLSGTNTGELFF. In nucleotide form, the sequence is TGTGCCACCAAGCTTTCCGGGACGAACACCGGGGAGCTGTTTTTT.